What follows is one T cell receptor beta chain and its context. Its specificity is not known. This specimen belongs to a study of cytomegalovirus exposure and HLA in healthy donors. Study outcomes and limitations: Later genetic work tied a missense DCLRE1C variant to beta-chain V and J trimming. Reported performance of the classifier showed diagnosis of cytomegalovirus status with high specificity and sensitivity. Exclusion applied to some V segments, including TRBV6-2 and TRBV6-3, as they were indistinguishable. Within an earlier analysis, most TCR beta V segments proved productive either about 87% or about 30% of the time.

The CDR3 runs 14 residues. The V end lost 4 bases, the J end lost 4 bases, and 14 bases lay between the germline ends. CDR1 and CDR2 from the germline V gene are SGHNT and YYREEE (reference sequence). The study ran its PCR with 60 Vbeta and 13 Jbeta primers. Libraries were prepared by immunoSEQ multiplex PCR; TCRdb keeps only in-frame clonotypes and omits some of them. The data show around 99,000 clones, around 80% seen once. This TCR derives from a man aged 25 to 45 in good health and CMV-seropositive. The source material was PBMCs. The rearrangement links TRBV5-4 to TRBJ1-1; tentatively, D is TRBD1 (6 bases). CDR3 sequence (DNA): TGTGCCAGCAGCAGGTCGGACAGCATCACTGAAGCTTTCTTT. It specifies CASSRSDSITEAFF.